These T cell receptor beta chains were read from a single sample in a study of T cells in Graves' hyperthyroidism and ophthalmopathy. Via MiXCR, TCRdb re-called the multiplex PCR reads, giving one row per CDR3 protein. This table has roughly 500,000 distinct CDR3 sequences, roughly 50% appearing once. The sequencing input was peripheral blood or thyroid tissue (not recorded which). The source of these receptors is an adult woman with Graves' disease, either hyperthyroidism or ophthalmopathy (not recorded which). Both conserved end residues are part of each CDR3. D genes are given only for firm matches. Clone sizes are given selectively: once, few, many, or a class where the clone is expanded.

D: .
size: few
J: TRBJ1-4
V: TRBV10-3
CDR3: CAISPGGNEKLFF
DNA: TGTGCCATCAGTCCGGGAGGAAATGAAAAACTGTTTTTT

D: .
size: few
J: TRBJ1-2
V: TRBV19
CDR3: CASSIQAGYYGYTF
DNA: TGTGCCAGTAGTATCCAAGCAGGGTACTATGGCTACACCTTC

D: TRBD1
size: .
J: TRBJ2-5
V: TRBV6-6
CDR3: CASSRPTGQETQYF
DNA: TGTGCCAGCAGTCGGCCGACAGGGCAAGAGACCCAGTACTTC

D: .
size: .
J: TRBJ1-1
V: TRBV7-9
CDR3: CASSLGTPVEAFF
DNA: TGTGCCAGCAGTCTTGGGACACCCGTTGAAGCTTTCTTT

D: TRBD1
size: many
J: TRBJ1-1
V: TRBV5-4
CDR3: CASSLAGTGHTEAFF
DNA: TGTGCCAGCAGCTTGGCCGGGACAGGGCACACTGAAGCTTTCTTT

D: .
size: .
J: TRBJ2-2
V: TRBV7-8
CDR3: CASSYRRGGELFF
DNA: TGTGCCAGCAGCTATCGACGAGGAGGGGAGCTGTTTTTT

D: TRBD1
size: many
J: TRBJ2-5
V: TRBV15
CDR3: CATSSTGRDSRPSRTQYF
DNA: TGTGCCACCAGCAGCACAGGCCGGGACAGCCGACCGTCGCGGACCCAGTACTTC

D: .
size: .
J: TRBJ1-5
V: TRBV7-9
CDR3: CASSLGLPFSDQPQHF
DNA: TGTGCCAGCAGCTTGGGGTTGCCCTTTAGCGATCAGCCCCAGCATTTT

D: .
size: .
J: TRBJ1-2
V: TRBV10-2
CDR3: CASSPIDGQTNYGYTF
DNA: TGCGCCAGCAGCCCAATCGATGGACAGACTAACTATGGCTACACCTTC

D: TRBD2
size: .
J: TRBJ2-3
V: TRBV7-3
CDR3: CASSSGPTSGSTDTQYF
DNA: TGTGCCAGCAGCTCAGGACCGACTAGCGGTAGCACAGATACGCAGTATTTT

D: .
size: .
J: TRBJ1-2
V: TRBV7-2
CDR3: CASTPGGPNYGYTF
DNA: TGTGCCAGCACCCCGGGGGGTCCTAACTATGGCTACACCTTC

D: .
size: many
J: TRBJ2-5
V: TRBV9
CDR3: CASSGQLETQYF
DNA: TGTGCCAGCAGCGGGCAGTTAGAGACCCAGTACTTC

D: TRBD1
size: .
J: TRBJ1-6
V: TRBV20-1
CDR3: CSASSTGRNSPLHF
DNA: TGCAGTGCTAGTTCGACAGGGAGGAATTCACCCCTCCACTTT

D: TRBD1
size: many
J: TRBJ1-2
V: TRBV5-1
CDR3: CASSVDRGAYGYTF
DNA: TGCGCCAGCAGCGTGGACAGGGGGGCGTATGGCTACACCTTC

D: TRBD1
size: .
J: TRBJ1-5
V: TRBV2
CDR3: CASSGKFGQGVSSNQPQHF
DNA: TGTGCCAGCAGTGGGAAATTTGGACAGGGGGTTTCGAGCAATCAGCCCCAGCATTTT

D: .
size: many
J: TRBJ1-3
V: TRBV20-1
CDR3: CSASSGFGNTIYF
DNA: TGCAGTGCTAGTTCGGGGTTTGGAAACACCATATATTTT

D: TRBD2
size: many
J: TRBJ2-7
V: TRBV20-1
CDR3: CSASLLLAGVNEQYF
DNA: TGCAGTGCTAGCCTATTACTAGCGGGAGTAAACGAGCAGTACTTC

D: .
size: .
J: TRBJ2-6
V: TRBV24-1
CDR3: CATSGQDSTSGANVLTF
DNA: TGTGCCACCAGTGGCCAGGACTCAACCTCTGGGGCCAACGTCCTGACTTTC

D: .
size: .
J: TRBJ1-5
V: TRBV11-1
CDR3: CTSKSIRESNQPQHF
DNA: TGTACCAGCAAGAGTATCAGGGAATCCAATCAGCCCCAGCATTTT

D: TRBD1
size: few
J: TRBJ2-7
V: TRBV6-1
CDR3: CASMRQTRTGDFYEQYF
DNA: TGTGCCAGCATGAGACAAACGAGGACAGGGGATTTCTACGAGCAGTACTTC

D: .
size: .
J: TRBJ2-7
V: TRBV10-3
CDR3: CAISEEGSSYEQYF
DNA: TGTGCCATCAGTGAGGAGGGGAGCTCCTACGAGCAGTACTTC

D: TRBD2
size: few
J: TRBJ2-2
V: TRBV29-1
CDR3: CSVAAGSGELFF
DNA: TGCAGCGTTGCAGCGGGGTCCGGGGAGCTGTTTTTT

D: .
size: .
J: TRBJ1-1
V: TRBV7-9
CDR3: CASSLGTPSTNTEAFF
DNA: TGTGCCAGCAGCTTAGGGACTCCTTCCACGAACACTGAAGCTTTCTTT

D: .
size: many
J: TRBJ1-1
V: TRBV13
CDR3: CASSSSGGADTEAFF
DNA: TGTGCCAGCAGCTCGTCGGGGGGCGCGGACACTGAAGCTTTCTTT

D: .
size: many
J: TRBJ2-7
V: TRBV7-9
CDR3: CASSTSGLRPSYEQYF
DNA: TGTGCCAGCAGTACCAGCGGACTACGACCCTCCTACGAGCAGTACTTC

D: TRBD1
size: .
J: TRBJ2-7
V: TRBV10-3
CDR3: CAITSGTAHPRGQYF
DNA: TGTGCCATTACGTCCGGGACAGCACATCCCCGGGGGCAGTACTTC

D: TRBD1
size: .
J: TRBJ1-2
V: TRBV29-1
CDR3: CSVGGGADYGYTF
DNA: TGCAGCGTTGGAGGGGGCGCAGACTATGGCTACACCTTC

D: .
size: many
J: TRBJ2-2
V: TRBV10-1
CDR3: CASSTGGNTGELFF
DNA: TGCGCCAGCAGTACCGGGGGGAACACCGGGGAGCTGTTTTTT

D: .
size: .
J: TRBJ1-6
V: TRBV10-2
CDR3: CASSVAGEDSPLHF
DNA: TGCGCCAGCAGTGTGGCCGGGGAAGATTCACCCCTCCACTTT

D: .
size: .
J: TRBJ2-5
V: TRBV7-9
CDR3: CASSLRVGVQETQYF
DNA: TGTGCCAGCAGCTTAAGGGTGGGGGTACAAGAGACCCAGTACTTC

D: .
size: .
J: TRBJ2-7
V: TRBV6-1
CDR3: CASSDPPGSYEQYF
DNA: TGTGCCAGCAGTGACCCGCCAGGCTCCTACGAGCAGTACTTC

D: .
size: many
J: TRBJ1-2
V: TRBV11-2
CDR3: CASSPRRVIGGHGYTF
DNA: TGTGCCAGCAGCCCACGGAGGGTAATTGGGGGGCACGGCTACACCTTC

D: .
size: .
J: TRBJ2-7
V: TRBV7-6
CDR3: CASSLAGRHPYEQYF
DNA: TGTGCCAGCAGTTTGGCAGGGAGACACCCCTACGAGCAGTACTTC

D: TRBD2
size: few
J: TRBJ2-7
V: TRBV7-8
CDR3: CASSYLTSGLSYEHYF
DNA: TGTGCCAGCAGCTACCTGACTAGCGGCCTCTCCTACGAGCATTACTTC

D: .
size: few
J: TRBJ1-1
V: TRBV10-2
CDR3: CASSESTAGTEAFF
DNA: TGCGCCAGCAGTGAGTCGACAGCGGGCACTGAAGCTTTCTTT

D: TRBD1
size: .
J: TRBJ1-1
V: TRBV15
CDR3: CATSRERGHEAFF
DNA: TGTGCCACCAGCAGAGAGAGGGGGCATGAAGCTTTCTTT

D: .
size: many
J: TRBJ2-7
V: TRBV2
CDR3: CASSVKQIYEQYF
DNA: TGTGCCAGCAGTGTAAAGCAGATTTACGAGCAGTACTTC

D: .
size: .
J: TRBJ2-5
V: TRBV7-9
CDR3: CASSPDSENQPQYF
DNA: TGTGCCAGCAGCCCCGACAGCGAGAATCAGCCCCAGTACTTC

D: .
size: .
J: TRBJ1-3
V: TRBV5-6
CDR3: CASSPTTASGNTIYF
DNA: TGTGCCAGCAGCCCAACGACAGCCTCTGGAAACACCATATATTTT

D: .
size: many
J: TRBJ2-5
V: TRBV14
CDR3: CASSQDHPNETQYF
DNA: TGTGCCAGCAGCCAAGATCACCCAAACGAGACCCAGTACTTC

D: TRBD1
size: many
J: TRBJ1-1
V: TRBV5-1
CDR3: CASSFDRASEAFF
DNA: TGCGCCAGCAGCTTTGACAGGGCTTCTGAAGCTTTCTTT

D: .
size: many
J: TRBJ1-5
V: TRBV2
CDR3: CASNRDGRDQPQHF
DNA: TGTGCCAGCAACCGGGACGGACGGGATCAGCCCCAGCATTTT

D: .
size: many
J: TRBJ2-7
V: TRBV5-1
CDR3: CASSLDPFGVRSYEQYF
DNA: TGCGCCAGCAGCTTGGACCCCTTTGGGGTACGATCCTACGAGCAGTACTTC

D: .
size: .
J: TRBJ1-2
V: TRBV10-3
CDR3: CAISDGAGQPGDYGYTF
DNA: TGTGCCATCAGTGATGGGGCAGGGCAGCCGGGAGATTATGGCTACACCTTC

D: TRBD1
size: .
J: TRBJ2-5
V: TRBV6-5
CDR3: CAISYPGQGMMETQYF
DNA: TGTGCCATCAGTTACCCGGGACAGGGGATGATGGAGACCCAGTACTTC

D: TRBD2
size: many
J: TRBJ2-2
V: TRBV20-1
CDR3: CSASGLVDTGELFF
DNA: TGCAGTGCTAGTGGACTAGTAGACACCGGGGAGCTGTTTTTT

D: .
size: many
J: TRBJ1-4
V: TRBV10-2
CDR3: CASTRPNEKLFF
DNA: TGCGCCAGCACCCGGCCTAATGAAAAACTGTTTTTT

D: .
size: .
J: TRBJ1-5
V: TRBV19
CDR3: CASGAKGLSQPQHF
DNA: TGTGCCAGTGGGGCAAAGGGGCTTAGTCAGCCCCAGCATTTT

D: .
size: .
J: TRBJ2-5
V: TRBV20-1
CDR3: CSARVAVSNQPQYF
DNA: TGCAGTGCTAGAGTGGCAGTTAGCAATCAGCCCCAGTACTTC

D: TRBD2
size: .
J: TRBJ2-7
V: TRBV20-1
CDR3: CSAYLAGRSYEQYF
DNA: TGCAGTGCTTACCTAGCGGGACGCTCCTACGAGCAGTACTTC

D: .
size: .
J: TRBJ1-5
V: TRBV10-3
CDR3: CAISGDGINQPQHF
DNA: TGTGCCATCAGTGGAGACGGGATCAATCAGCCCCAGCATTTT

D: .
size: .
J: TRBJ2-7
V: TRBV6-5
CDR3: CASTYQYEQYF
DNA: TGTGCCAGCACCTATCAATACGAGCAGTACTTC

D: .
size: few
J: TRBJ2-2
V: TRBV7-8
CDR3: CASSPPSWGTITGELFF
DNA: TGTGCCAGCAGCCCACCCAGTTGGGGGACGATCACCGGGGAGCTGTTTTTT

D: .
size: .
J: TRBJ1-4
V: TRBV7-2
CDR3: CASSLTGYNEKLFF
DNA: TGCGCCAGCAGCCTTACAGGGTACAATGAAAAACTGTTTTTT

D: .
size: many
J: TRBJ1-1
V: TRBV11-2
CDR3: CASSLSAGNTEAFF
DNA: TGTGCCAGCAGCTTGTCGGCAGGGAACACTGAAGCTTTCTTT

D: TRBD1
size: .
J: TRBJ2-7
V: TRBV2
CDR3: CASSEAVGTDSYEQYF
DNA: TGTGCCAGCAGTGAAGCGGTGGGGACAGACTCCTACGAGCAGTACTTC

D: .
size: .
J: TRBJ1-4
V: TRBV5-1
CDR3: CASSRQGSGEKLFF
DNA: TGCGCCAGCAGCCGGCAGGGGTCGGGCGAAAAACTGTTTTTT

D: .
size: .
J: TRBJ2-6
V: TRBV9
CDR3: CASSETTGSGANVLTF
DNA: TGTGCCAGCAGCGAAACAACAGGGTCAGGGGCCAACGTCCTGACTTTC

D: TRBD2
size: .
J: TRBJ2-5
V: TRBV7-2
CDR3: CASSLALYSGGPAETQYF
DNA: TGTGCCAGCAGCTTAGCTTTGTATTCGGGGGGGCCGGCGGAGACCCAGTACTTC